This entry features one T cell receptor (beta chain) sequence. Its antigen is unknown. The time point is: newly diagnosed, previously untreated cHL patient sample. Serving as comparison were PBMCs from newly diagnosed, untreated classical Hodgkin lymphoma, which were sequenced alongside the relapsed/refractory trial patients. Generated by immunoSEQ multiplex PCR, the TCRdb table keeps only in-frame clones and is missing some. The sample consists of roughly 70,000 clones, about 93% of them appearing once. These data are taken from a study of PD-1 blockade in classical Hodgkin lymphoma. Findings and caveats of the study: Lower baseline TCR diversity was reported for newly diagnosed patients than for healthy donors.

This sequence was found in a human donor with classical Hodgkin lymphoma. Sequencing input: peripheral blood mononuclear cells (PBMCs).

Written as DNA, the CDR3 is TGTGCCAGCGGGGGGGCCCCCGAAAGAGCGGGGGACAGAGTTACGCAGTATTTT. Protein sequence: CASGGAPERAGDRVTQYF. The chain is built from TRBV9 and TRBJ2-3, with D possibly TRBD2 on 8 matching bases. V shed 7 bases and J shed 8 bases, with 32 bases lying between them. The CDR3 length is 18 residues. The germline gives CDR1 SGDLS, CDR2 YYNGEE.